Ten or more counts support the clone carrying this T cell receptor beta chain. This entry belongs to a study of molecular identifiers for immune sequencing clone quantification. Methods described previously were used for bulk TCR libraries, and listed TCR primers were applied. TCRdb recomputed calls from the PCR reads with MiXCR, one row per CDR3 protein. Altogether about 320,000 distinct CDR3 sequences are present, about 21% being singletons, with the ten largest covering approximately 0.8%. The source of this sequence is a human donor in good health. Some libraries in this study had Jurkat cell RNA spiked in. Sequences were obtained from naive CD8+ T cells from blood, with Jurkat cell RNA spiked in. This sample's subset: FACS-sorted CD8+CD4-CCR7+CD45RA+ naive T cells.

The CDR3 protein is CATRWGETDTQYF. Here the CDR3 DNA reads TGCGCCACCCGTTGGGGTGAGACAGATACGCAGTATTTT. The chain recombines TRBV5-1 with TRBJ2-3; D ambiguous. The CDR3 length is 13 residues. Germline V gene sequence: CDR1 SGHRS, CDR2 YFSETQ. V gave up 9 bases and J gave up 3 bases, with 14 bases separating them.